Described below is a single T cell receptor (beta chain) sequence and its context. Its target is unknown. TCR beta CDR3 region amplification was performed from RNA transcripts. The HTBI primer set served for first-round RT-PCR of the TCR CDR3. TCRdb re-called the multiplex PCR reads with MiXCR, one entry per CDR3 protein. Seen here are around 580,000 distinct CDR3 sequences, 16% observed once, and the top ten hold approximately 18%. V shed 2 bases, J shed 4 bases, and the junction held 13 bases outside the gene matches. CDR3 size: 17 residues. CDR1 and CDR2 from the germline V gene are SGHRS and YFSETQ. The data derive from a study of T cells in Graves' hyperthyroidism and ophthalmopathy. Study-level points and caveats: Prediction of ophthalmopathy progression came a median 6.5 months pre-onset.

Patients counted as stable if ophthalmopathy did not develop within 18 months. Patients with uncontrolled infections, other autoimmune diseases, pregnancy or lactation were excluded. Approximately 9.3 ml of fresh peripheral blood supplied the PBMCs. This sequence joins TRBV5-1 and TRBJ1-2; 8 bases are a match to TRBD1. The material sequenced was blood. The sequence was obtained from a woman under 30 with Graves' hyperthyroidism. For the CDR3, the DNA is TGCGCCAGCAGCTTCGGTCAGGGGGCGCGAGATGGCTATGGCTACACCTTC. Its translation: CASSFGQGARDGYGYTF.